Below, 12 T cell receptor beta chains from the same sample are listed, as sequenced in a study of radiotherapy plus CTLA-4 blockade in lung cancer. Assay: immunoSEQ multiplex PCR; the TCRdb copy retains only in-frame clones and omits some. The repertoire includes some 60,000 clones, roughly 80% of them detected once, and roughly 15% sits in the top ten. This material consisted of peripheral blood, taken from a patient treated with radiotherapy plus ipilimumab. These receptor sequences come from a human donor with non-small cell lung cancer who had a complete response to radiotherapy plus ipilimumab.

This clone appeared a single time. V is TRBV30 and J is TRBJ1-1; a weak D match, TRBD1 (6 bases). Trimming took 1 base from V and 2 from J, leaving 11 bases between them. Looked up from germline, CDR1 is GTSNPN and CDR2 is SVGIG (reference sequence). The length of the CDR3 is 14 residues. This CDR3 is CAWSARTANTEAFF. The CDR3 DNA reads as TGTGCCTGGAGTGCCAGGACAGCCAACACTGAAGCTTTCTTT.

The rearrangement joins TRBV6-1 to TRBJ1-4; no clear D. Trimming pared 10 bases from V and 7 bases from J, leaving 13 bases between. The CDR3 consists of 12 residues. Germline-derived CDR1 and CDR2 are MNHNS and SASEGT. The CDR3 loop is CATRSTTEKLFF. The CDR3 DNA is TGTGCCACTCGCTCGACAACTGAAAAACTGTTTTTT.

This sequence joins TRBV6-1 and TRBJ2-7, with 8 bases fitting TRBD2. Germline V gene lookup returns CDR1 MNHNS and CDR2 SASEGT. After removal of 3 bases from V and 2 bases from J, the junction contained 3 bases not matched to a gene. This CDR3 comprises 14 residues. CDR3 amino acids: CASSDRAGAYEQYV. In nucleotides, the CDR3 is TGTGCCAGCAGTGACAGAGCGGGGGCCTACGAGCAGTACGTC.

This chain joins TRBV19 and TRBJ2-7; TRBD2 is a possible D gene (5 bases). This CDR3 contains 12 residues. V lost 11 bases and J lost 10, with 21 bases in between. Germline V gene lookup returns CDR1 LNHDA and CDR2 SQIVND (reference sequence). Here the CDR3 DNA reads TGTGCCCCCAGTAAGGCGCGGGCTGGACAGTACGTC. This translates into CAPSKARAGQYV.

The chain carries TRBV27 and TRBJ1-2; D is unresolved. In germline, CDR1 is MNHEY, CDR2 SMNVEV (reference sequence). V lost 5 bases, J lost 3 bases, and 10 bases lay in between. The CDR3 length is 13 residues. The CDR3 DNA is TGTGCCAGCAGTATAACAGAATACTATGGCTACACCTTC. Translation: CASSITEYYGYTF.

The chain links TRBV5-5 to TRBJ2-7; 8 bases align to TRBD1. Germline V gives CDR1 SGHKS, CDR2 YYEKEE (reference sequence). With 4 bases clipped from V and 2 bases from J, the junction kept 5 bases outside the gene matches. The CDR3 loop spans 14 amino acids. In DNA form, the CDR3 reads TGTGCCAGCAGCCAAGAGGACAGGGCCTACGAGCAGTACTTC. This gives the protein CASSQEDRAYEQYF.

This chain connects TRBV27 to TRBJ2-7; 7 nucleotides agree with TRBD1. CDR3 length: 17 amino acids. The V segment lost 5 bases and the J segment 3 bases; nucleotides outside the gene matches: 16. Per the germline V gene, CDR1 is MNHEY and CDR2 is SMNVEV (reference sequence). The CDR3 region is CASSPGLQGYSIYEQYF. The CDR3 bases are TGTGCCAGCAGTCCCGGCTTACAGGGGTATAGTATCTACGAGCAGTACTTC.

The chain has TRBV19 and TRBJ2-2; 8 nucleotides match TRBD1. The germline CDR1 and CDR2 sequences are LNHDA and SQIVND (reference sequence). V gave up 3 bases and J gave up 5 bases; unmatched junction bases: 5. The CDR3 spans 15 residues. The CDR3 DNA reads TGTGCCAGTAGTATCCAACAGGGGGTTACCGGGGAGCTGTTTTTT. This gives the protein CASSIQQGVTGELFF.

J is TRBJ2-5 and V is TRBV7-2; perhaps TRBD1 as D (6 bases). V lost 3 bases and J lost 0, with 8 bases in between. The CDR3 extends over 14 amino acids. Per germline, CDR1 SGHTA and CDR2 FQGNSA. CDR3 region: CASSFDRYQETQYF. CDR3 DNA sequence: TGTGCCAGCAGCTTTGACAGGTACCAAGAGACCCAGTACTTC.

Only a few counts were recorded for this clone. V and J are TRBV25-1 and TRBJ1-4; 10 bases fit TRBD1. The CDR3 runs 14 residues. Germline assignment: CDR1 MGHDK and CDR2 SYGVNS. Trimming cost V 6 bases and J 6 bases; bases outside gene matches: 4. Written as DNA, the CDR3 is TGTGCCAGCAGGACAGGGGGCGGTTATGAAAAACTGTTTTTT. Translated: CASRTGGGYEKLFF. The full variable domain, with the rest looked up from reference TRBV25-1 and TRBJ1-4, is EADIYQTPRYLVIGTGKKITLECSQTMGHDKMYWYQQDPGMELHLIHYSYGVNSTEKGDLSSESTVSRIRTEHFPLTLESARPSHTSQYLCASRTGGGYEKLFFGSGTQLSVL.

The chain carries TRBV30 and TRBJ1-2; D gene uncertain. CDR3 length equals 12 residues. V lost 0 bases and J 5 bases, leaving 7 bases between the germline ends. CDR1 and CDR2 from the germline V gene are GTSNPN and SVGIG (reference sequence). The CDR3 nucleotides read TGTGCCTGGAGTGTACTAGGGTATGGCTACACCTTC. Protein product: CAWSVLGYGYTF. Combining the CDR3 with reference TRBV30 and TRBJ1-2 gives the whole variable domain SQTIHQWPATLVQPVGSPLSLECTVEGTSNPNLYWYRQAAGRGLQLLFYSVGIGQISSEVPQNLSASRPQDRQFILSSKKLLLSDSGFYLCAWSVLGYGYTFGSGTRLTVV.

The chain uses TRBV7-2 and TRBJ2-7; 7 bases line up with TRBD1. CDR3 length equals 14 residues. V lost 4 bases and J lost 5; bases outside the gene matches: 8. The V gene's germline CDR1 is SGHTA and CDR2 FQGNSA. CDR3 in amino acids: CASSSGTATHEQYV. The CDR3 region has the DNA TGTGCCAGCAGCTCCGGGACAGCTACCCACGAGCAGTACGTC.